This is a list of T cell receptor beta chains from one sample in a study of radiation and T cells in renal cell carcinoma. Profiled with immunoSEQ multiplex PCR; TCRdb holds only in-frame clones, not every one. This table has roughly 130,000 clones, more than 75% appearing once. The material sequenced was blood, taken from a patient whose treatment included radiotherapy and nephrectomy. The source is a woman in her 70s with renal cell carcinoma. The CDR3 runs from the conserved cysteine through the conserved F or W. The order of the fields is clone size, D gene, J gene, V gene, CDR3 protein, CDR3 DNA. A D gene is named only where the DNA matches it firmly. Clone size, where shown, is once, few, many, or a class for clones that have expanded.

.,.,TRBJ2-7,TRBV29-1,CSVDSGYEQYF,TGCAGCGTTGATTCCGGGTACGAGCAGTACTTC
.,.,TRBJ2-7,TRBV14,CASSQDTAVYEQYF,TGTGCCAGCAGCCAAGATACAGCGGTCTACGAGCAGTACTTC
.,.,TRBJ1-4,TRBV9,CASSVAPVETNEKLFF,TGTGCCAGCAGCGTAGCCCCCGTTGAGACTAATGAAAAACTGTTTTTT
.,.,TRBJ1-2,TRBV29-1,CSVAGLIGGLRGYTF,TGCAGCGTTGCGGGACTCATTGGGGGCTTGCGTGGCTACACCTTC
.,.,TRBJ1-4,TRBV9,CASSGAGVVGEKLFF,TGTGCCAGCAGCGGCGCGGGGGTCGTGGGTGAAAAACTGTTTTTT
.,.,TRBJ2-4,TRBV7-2,CASSLTAKTAKNIQYF,TGTGCCAGCAGCTTAACAGCCAAGACGGCCAAAAACATTCAGTACTTC
.,.,TRBJ1-6,TRBV27,CASSPSMNSPLHF,TGTGCCAGCAGTCCATCGATGAATTCACCCCTCCACTTT
.,TRBD2,TRBJ2-2,TRBV5-6,CASSRSGGATGELFF,TGTGCCAGCAGCCGTAGCGGGGGGGCGACCGGGGAGCTGTTTTTT
.,.,TRBJ2-1,TRBV7-2,CASSEIDNEQFF,TGTGCCAGCAGCGAAATAGACAATGAGCAGTTCTTC
.,.,TRBJ2-2,TRBV15,CATSRGGELFF,TGTGCCACCAGCAGAGGCGGGGAGCTGTTTTTT
.,TRBD1,TRBJ2-1,TRBV9,CASSTRTGAGYNEQFF,TGTGCCAGCAGCACCCGGACAGGGGCAGGGTACAATGAGCAGTTCTTC
few,.,TRBJ1-5,TRBV5-1,CASSLAPGGQQPQHF,TGCGCCAGCAGCTTGGCCCCGGGGGGTCAACAGCCCCAGCATTTT
.,.,TRBJ1-5,TRBV30,CAWSSTLGRGPYSNQPQHF,TGTGCCTGGAGTTCGACGCTCGGCAGGGGCCCTTATAGCAATCAGCCCCAGCATTTT
.,.,TRBJ1-1,TRBV9,CASSVAQGILTEAFF,TGTGCCAGCAGCGTAGCCCAGGGGATTCTAACTGAAGCTTTCTTT
.,TRBD1,TRBJ1-1,TRBV5-1,CASSLQGAGMNTEAFF,TGCGCCAGCAGCCTACAGGGGGCAGGGATGAACACTGAAGCTTTCTTT
.,TRBD1,TRBJ1-6,TRBV28,CASSLSGTGFNSPLHF,TGTGCCAGCAGTTTATCCGGGACAGGTTTTAATTCACCCCTCCACTTT
.,TRBD2,TRBJ2-3,TRBV5-6,CASSPPGLATDTQYF,TGTGCCAGCAGCCCGCCGGGACTAGCGACAGATACGCAGTATTTT
.,TRBD1,TRBJ2-2,TRBV4-3,CASSQGQLTGELFF,TGCGCCAGCAGCCAGGGACAGCTAACCGGGGAGCTGTTTTTT
.,.,TRBJ1-4,TRBV28,CASSSGGANEKLFF,TGTGCCAGCAGTTCCGGGGGCGCGAATGAAAAACTGTTTTTT
.,TRBD1,TRBJ2-7,TRBV11-3,CASSPTGQSSYEQYF,TGTGCCAGCAGCCCAACGGGACAGAGCTCCTACGAGCAGTACTTC
.,.,TRBJ1-2,TRBV20-1,CSVRQNGYTF,TGCAGTGTACGACAGAATGGCTACACCTTC
.,.,TRBJ2-7,TRBV11-2,CASSPLMSRSYEQYF,TGTGCCAGCAGCCCGCTAATGTCCCGGTCCTACGAGCAGTACTTC
.,TRBD1,TRBJ1-4,TRBV7-2,CASSLGQGAREKLFF,TGTGCCAGCAGCCTAGGTCAGGGGGCGAGGGAAAAACTGTTTTTT
.,TRBD2,TRBJ2-3,TRBV19,CASSAGGISTDTQYF,TGTGCCAGCTCGGCGGGGGGGATCAGCACAGATACGCAGTATTTT
.,.,TRBJ1-2,TRBV5-6,CASSLPQAGYTF,TGTGCCAGCAGCTTGCCACAGGCTGGCTACACCTTC
.,.,TRBJ1-2,TRBV9,CASSPGAGGYTF,TGTGCCAGTTCCCCTGGGGCTGGCGGCTACACCTTC
.,.,TRBJ1-2,TRBV5-4,CASSLGGGIYGYTF,TGTGCCAGCAGCTTGGGCGGGGGGATCTATGGCTACACCTTC
.,TRBD1,TRBJ1-5,TRBV19,CASSNAGTGAGQPQHF,TGTGCCAGTAGTAACGCCGGGACAGGGGCAGGTCAGCCCCAGCATTTT
.,TRBD1,TRBJ2-3,TRBV11-3,CASSLGDRGTDTQYF,TGTGCCAGCAGCTTGGGGGACAGGGGGACCGATACGCAGTATTTT
.,.,TRBJ1-2,TRBV5-1,CASSGPGRTPYGYTF,TGCGCCAGCAGCGGGCCGGGACGAACGCCCTATGGCTACACCTTC
.,TRBD2,TRBJ2-7,TRBV9,CASSAGLAGGPYEQYF,TGTGCCAGCAGCGCCGGACTAGCGGGGGGGCCCTACGAGCAGTACTTC
once,.,TRBJ1-2,TRBV10-3,CAISLGNYGYTF,TGTGCCATCAGCCTAGGGAACTATGGCTACACCTTC
.,TRBD1,TRBJ1-2,TRBV5-6,CASSLTDRTYGYTF,TGTGCCAGCAGCTTGACGGACAGGACCTATGGCTACACCTTC
.,TRBD1,TRBJ2-3,TRBV19,CASSAKQGYGTDTQYF,TGTGCCAGTAGTGCGAAACAGGGGTACGGCACAGATACGCAGTATTTT
.,.,TRBJ2-5,TRBV14,CASSRQGGVTQYF,TGTGCCAGCAGCCGACAAGGGGGAGTGACCCAGTACTTC
.,.,TRBJ1-6,TRBV28,CASTPVQGKNNSPLHF,TGTGCCAGCACTCCCGTCCAGGGAAAAAATAATTCACCCCTCCACTTT
.,.,TRBJ1-1,TRBV30,CAWSLDSNTEAFF,TGTGCCTGGAGCCTGGACAGCAACACTGAAGCTTTCTTT
.,.,TRBJ2-5,TRBV6-6,CASRPQGSGETQYF,TGTGCCAGCAGGCCCCAGGGGTCAGGAGAGACCCAGTACTTC
.,.,TRBJ2-5,TRBV30,CAWSPNGGKETQYF,TGTGCCTGGAGCCCAAACGGAGGTAAAGAGACCCAGTACTTC
.,.,TRBJ1-5,TRBV6-5,CASSYTVGGQPQHF,TGTGCCAGCAGTTACACGGTGGGGGGTCAGCCCCAGCATTTT